What follows are 8 T cell receptor beta chains derived from one specimen sequenced in a study of cytomegalovirus exposure and HLA in healthy donors. Primers included in the PCR were 60 Vbeta and 13 Jbeta primers. Some clones are missing from TCRdb's copy, which holds only in-frame ones; the method was immunoSEQ multiplex PCR. The sample gives around 210,000 clones, roughly 84% of which show up once; roughly 0.22% is in the top ten. The source material was PBMCs. Every receptor here comes from a girl aged 2-15 years in good health and CMV-seronegative.

The chain joins TRBV2 to TRBJ2-7; D possibly corresponds to TRBD2 (6 bases). Between the trimmed V and J ends, which lost 4 bases and 2 bases, there was a span of 12 bases. The CDR3 contains 14 residues. Germline lookup yields CDR1 SNHLY and CDR2 FYNNEI. CDR3 residues: CASSGLGLTYEQYF. CDR3 DNA: TGTGCCAGCAGTGGTTTGGGACTCACCTACGAGCAGTACTTC.

The chain links TRBV5-6 to TRBJ2-5; D remains ambiguous. Trimming removed 0 bases from V and 6 bases from J, with 3 bases in between. The CDR3 has 11 residues. Germline CDR1 and CDR2: SGHDT and YYEEEE. In nucleotides, the CDR3 is TGTGCCAGCAGCTTGGGGCAGACCCAGTACTTC. As protein: CASSLGQTQYF.

V is TRBV5-1 and J is TRBJ2-7; D might be TRBD1 (6 bases). The germline gives CDR1 SGHRS, CDR2 YFSETQ. Trimming removed 3 bases at V and 0 bases at J, with 13 bases between. The CDR3 has 15 amino acids. The CDR3 bases are TGCGCCAGCAGCTGGGGACAAGTTAGCTCCTACGAGCAGTACTTC. Protein product: CASSWGQVSSYEQYF.

This chain uses TRBV7-9 with TRBJ1-6, with TRBD1 matching 10 bases. The CDR3 sequence is 16 residues long. Trimming removed 0 bases from V and 10 bases from J; junction bases left unmatched: 6. Germline values: CDR1 SEHNR, CDR2 FQNEAQ (reference sequence). The CDR3 sequence is CASSLAGTGERSPLHF. The CDR3 DNA reads as TGTGCCAGCAGCTTAGCAGGGACAGGGGAGCGGTCACCCCTCCACTTT.

The CDR3 reads CASSPQAGGSSYEQYF. CDR3 coding DNA: TGTGCCAGCAGCCCTCAGGCGGGCGGGAGCTCCTACGAGCAGTACTTC. The V call is TRBV11-1, the J call TRBJ2-7; 7 nucleotides match TRBD2. Germline V gene lookup returns CDR1 SGHAT and CDR2 FQDESV (reference sequence). The CDR3 covers 16 residues. V was pared by 5 bases and J by 0 bases, with 10 bases of the junction left unmatched.

CDR3 region: CASSLNPLGRTSNQPQHF. The CDR3 DNA follows: TGTGCCAGCAGCTTAAATCCCCTGGGGAGGACTAGCAATCAGCCCCAGCATTTT. The rearrangement joins TRBV7-8 to TRBJ1-5; D gene unclear. The germline CDR1 and CDR2 sequences are SGHVS and FQNEAQ. Trimming took 2 bases from V and 0 from J, leaving 17 bases between them. This CDR3 is 18 amino acids long.

V is TRBV4-2 and J is TRBJ2-1; D not certain. Germline V gives CDR1 LGHNA, CDR2 YNFKEQ. V dropped 4 bases and J dropped 2 bases, with 9 bases sitting between them. The CDR3 runs to 14 residues. The CDR3 DNA reads TGTGCCAGCAGCCGCCAAGCGACCTACAATGAGCAGTTCTTC. Protein: CASSRQATYNEQFF.

The rearrangement joins TRBV21-1 to TRBJ2-5; the table gives TRBD1 as D, unverified against the DNA. TRBV21-1 is labeled a pseudogene. The CDR3 extends over 13 amino acids. The CDR3 region has the DNA TGTGCCAGCAGCGACCAGGTACAAGAGACCCAGTACTTC. It translates to CASSDQVQETQYF.